These T cell receptor beta chains were read from a single sample in a study of T cells after yellow fever vaccination. TCRdb fed the 5' RACE reads into MiXCR, producing one record per CDR3 protein. Here the sample spans roughly 330,000 distinct CDR3 sequences, about 4% being singletons. Sequenced here: PBMCs, sampled 5 days after the yellow fever booster vaccination. The receptors derive from a man younger than 35 who received the YFV17D yellow fever vaccine. Both conserved end residues are part of each CDR3. A D gene is named only where the DNA matches it firmly. Size tells how often a clone was seen (once, few, many) or the class of an expanded clone, and some rows leave it out.

j_call d_call clone_size cdr3_length v_call cdr3_aa cdr3_nt
TRBJ1-2 TRBD1 NA 17 TRBV29-1 CSVVTYEQGAVGYGYTF TGCAGCGTCGTAACTTACGAACAGGGGGCTGTCGGCTATGGCTACACCTTC
TRBJ1-1 NA many 15 TRBV9 CASSARDRLNTEAFF TGTGCCAGCAGCGCCCGAGACAGGCTGAACACTGAAGCTTTCTTT
TRBJ1-2 NA many 13 TRBV6-2/TRBV6-3 CAPKEEIHYGYTF TGTGCCCCAAAGGAGGAGATACACTATGGCTACACCTTC
TRBJ1-1 NA few 12 TRBV9 CASSNTRSEAFF TGTGCCAGCAGCAACACCCGATCTGAAGCTTTCTTT
TRBJ1-2 NA few 15 TRBV7-2 CASSYYLTANYGYTF TGTGCCAGCAGCTACTACCTGACTGCGAACTATGGCTACACCTTC
TRBJ2-5 NA few 13 TRBV6-6 CASSPLQGSTQYF TGTGCCAGCAGTCCCTTACAGGGTTCGACCCAGTACTTC
TRBJ1-6 NA NA 14 TRBV12-3/TRBV12-4 CASSSGTLNSPLHF TGTGCCAGCAGTTCCGGGACACTCAATTCACCCCTCCACTTT
TRBJ1-1 NA NA 13 TRBV7-9 CATPGTGNTEAFF TGTGCCACCCCAGGGACTGGGAACACTGAAGCTTTCTTT
TRBJ2-4 NA NA 17 TRBV4-2 CASSQGALKTAKNIQYF TGTGCCAGCAGCCAAGGGGCCTTAAAGACGGCCAAAAACATTCAGTACTTC
TRBJ1-5 NA many 12 TRBV7-2 CASQGYNQPQHF TGTGCCAGCCAGGGGTACAATCAGCCCCAGCATTTT
TRBJ2-3 NA NA 15 TRBV7-9 CASSLAMGGEDTQYF TGTGCCAGCAGCTTAGCGATGGGTGGGGAAGATACGCAGTATTTT
TRBJ2-4 NA many 17 TRBV20-1 CSASELQVPLAKNIQYF TGCAGTGCTAGCGAATTACAGGTCCCTCTAGCCAAAAACATTCAGTACTTC
TRBJ2-5 TRBD1 NA 15 TRBV18 CASSPQGQGWETQYF TGTGCCAGCTCACCACAAGGACAGGGTTGGGAGACCCAGTACTTC
TRBJ2-2 TRBD1 NA 17 TRBV6-5 CASSPHLQGANTGELFF TGTGCCAGCAGTCCCCATCTTCAGGGGGCGAACACCGGGGAGCTGTTTTTT
TRBJ2-1 NA NA 15 TRBV9 CASSVPGSGWGEQFF TGTGCCAGCAGCGTACCGGGCTCGGGGTGGGGTGAGCAGTTCTTC
TRBJ1-2 NA few 15 TRBV3-1 CASSLREGVPFGYTF TGTGCCAGCAGCCTCAGGGAAGGAGTCCCATTTGGCTACACCTTC
TRBJ1-1 NA NA 15 TRBV6-1 CASSEGGGGNTEAFF TGTGCCAGCAGTGAAGGTGGGGGGGGAAACACTGAAGCTTTCTTT
TRBJ1-1 NA many 15 TRBV5-1 CASKEPRVGDTEAFF TGCGCCAGCAAGGAACCTCGCGTAGGGGACACTGAAGCTTTCTTT
TRBJ2-3 TRBD2 NA 15 TRBV5-4 CASSLPGTSGSTEYF TGTGCCAGCAGCCTACCCGGGACTAGCGGGAGTACCGAGTATTTT
TRBJ2-1 NA NA 16 TRBV7-6 CASSPLNGHSYNEQFF TGTGCCAGCAGCCCCCTAAACGGCCATTCCTACAATGAGCAGTTCTTC